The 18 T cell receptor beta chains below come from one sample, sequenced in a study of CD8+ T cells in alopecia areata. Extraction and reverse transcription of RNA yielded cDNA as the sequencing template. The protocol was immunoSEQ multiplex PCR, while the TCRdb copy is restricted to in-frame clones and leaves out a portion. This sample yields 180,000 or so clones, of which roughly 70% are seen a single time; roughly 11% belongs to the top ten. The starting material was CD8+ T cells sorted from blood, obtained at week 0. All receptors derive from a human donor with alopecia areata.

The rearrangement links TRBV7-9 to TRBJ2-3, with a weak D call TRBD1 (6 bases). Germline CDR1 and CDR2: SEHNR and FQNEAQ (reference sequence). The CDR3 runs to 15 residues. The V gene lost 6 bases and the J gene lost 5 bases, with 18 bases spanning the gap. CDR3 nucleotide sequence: TGTGCCAGCAGGGAAGTCGGACAGACGGGAGATACGCAGTATTTT. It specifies CASREVGQTGDTQYF.

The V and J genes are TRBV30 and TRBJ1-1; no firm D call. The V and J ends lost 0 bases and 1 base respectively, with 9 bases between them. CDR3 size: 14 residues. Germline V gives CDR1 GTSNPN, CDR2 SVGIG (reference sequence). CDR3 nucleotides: TGTGCCTGGAGTGTAGGGCTCAAGAACACTGAAGCTTTCTTT. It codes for CAWSVGLKNTEAFF. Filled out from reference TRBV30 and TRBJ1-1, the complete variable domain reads SQTIHQWPATLVQPVGSPLSLECTVEGTSNPNLYWYRQAAGRGLQLLFYSVGIGQISSEVPQNLSASRPQDRQFILSSKKLLLSDSGFYLCAWSVGLKNTEAFFGQGTRLTVV.

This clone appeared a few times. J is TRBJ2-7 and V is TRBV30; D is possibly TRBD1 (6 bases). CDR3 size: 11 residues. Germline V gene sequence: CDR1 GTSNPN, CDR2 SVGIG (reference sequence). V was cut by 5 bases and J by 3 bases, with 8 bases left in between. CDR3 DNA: TGTGCCTGGGGACAGATCTACGAGCAGTACTTC. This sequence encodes CAWGQIYEQYF.

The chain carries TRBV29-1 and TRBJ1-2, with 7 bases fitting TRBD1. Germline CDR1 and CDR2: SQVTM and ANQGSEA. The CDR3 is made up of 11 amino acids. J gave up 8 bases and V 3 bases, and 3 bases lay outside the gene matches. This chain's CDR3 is CSVEDRMGYTF. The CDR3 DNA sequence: TGCAGCGTTGAGGACAGGATGGGCTACACCTTC.

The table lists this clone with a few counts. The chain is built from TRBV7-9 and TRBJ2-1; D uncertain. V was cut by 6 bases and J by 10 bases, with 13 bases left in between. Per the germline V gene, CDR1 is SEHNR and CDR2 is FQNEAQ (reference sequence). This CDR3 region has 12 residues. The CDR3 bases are TGTGCCAGCAGTCCCCCTCGCGGCGAGCAGTTCTTC. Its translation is CASSPPRGEQFF.

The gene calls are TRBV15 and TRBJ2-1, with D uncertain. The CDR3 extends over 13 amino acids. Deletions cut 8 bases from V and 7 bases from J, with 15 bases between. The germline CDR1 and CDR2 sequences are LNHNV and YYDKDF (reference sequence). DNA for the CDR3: TGTGCCACCGGGGAAGGGATATGGAATGAGCAGTTCTTC. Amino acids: CATGEGIWNEQFF.

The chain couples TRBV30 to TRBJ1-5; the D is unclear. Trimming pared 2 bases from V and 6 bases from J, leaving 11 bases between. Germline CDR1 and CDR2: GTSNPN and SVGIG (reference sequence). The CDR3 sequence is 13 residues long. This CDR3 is CAWSSGDTQPQHF. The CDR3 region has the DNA TGTGCCTGGAGTAGTGGTGATACTCAGCCCCAGCATTTT. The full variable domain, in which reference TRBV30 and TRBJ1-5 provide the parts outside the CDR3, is SQTIHQWPATLVQPVGSPLSLECTVEGTSNPNLYWYRQAAGRGLQLLFYSVGIGQISSEVPQNLSASRPQDRQFILSSKKLLLSDSGFYLCAWSSGDTQPQHFGDGTRLSIL.

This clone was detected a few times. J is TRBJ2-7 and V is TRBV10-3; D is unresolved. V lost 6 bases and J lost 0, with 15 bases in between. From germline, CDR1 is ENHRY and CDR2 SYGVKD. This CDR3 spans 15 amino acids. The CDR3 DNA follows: TGTGCCATCAGCGGATCTACCCCGAGCTCCTACGAGCAGTACTTC. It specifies CAISGSTPSSYEQYF.

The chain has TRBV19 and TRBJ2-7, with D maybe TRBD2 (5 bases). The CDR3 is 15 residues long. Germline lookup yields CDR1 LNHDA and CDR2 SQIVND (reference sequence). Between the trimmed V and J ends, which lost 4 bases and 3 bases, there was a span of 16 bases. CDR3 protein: CASSTGRRPSYEQYF. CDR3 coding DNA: TGTGCCAGTAGTACCGGACGGAGGCCGAGCTACGAGCAGTACTTC.

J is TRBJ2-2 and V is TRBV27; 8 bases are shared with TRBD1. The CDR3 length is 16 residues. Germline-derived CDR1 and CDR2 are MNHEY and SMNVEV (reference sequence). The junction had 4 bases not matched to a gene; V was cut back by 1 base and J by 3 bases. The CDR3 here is CASSLLAGGDTGELFF. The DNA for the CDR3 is TGTGCCAGCAGTTTATTGGCAGGGGGCGACACCGGGGAGCTGTTTTTT.

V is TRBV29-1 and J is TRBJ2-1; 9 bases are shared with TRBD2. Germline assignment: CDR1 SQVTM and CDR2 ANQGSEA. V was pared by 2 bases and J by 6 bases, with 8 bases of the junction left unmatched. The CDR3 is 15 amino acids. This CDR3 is CSVETSGWEANEQFF. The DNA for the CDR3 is TGCAGCGTTGAAACTAGCGGGTGGGAGGCCAATGAGCAGTTCTTC.

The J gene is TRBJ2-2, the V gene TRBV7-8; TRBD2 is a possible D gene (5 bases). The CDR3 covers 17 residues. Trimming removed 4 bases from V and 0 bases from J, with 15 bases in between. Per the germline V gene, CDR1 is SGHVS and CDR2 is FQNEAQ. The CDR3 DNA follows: TGTGCCAGCAGCTCTCCGCGAGGGCTATCGAACACCGGGGAGCTGTTTTTT. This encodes CASSSPRGLSNTGELFF.

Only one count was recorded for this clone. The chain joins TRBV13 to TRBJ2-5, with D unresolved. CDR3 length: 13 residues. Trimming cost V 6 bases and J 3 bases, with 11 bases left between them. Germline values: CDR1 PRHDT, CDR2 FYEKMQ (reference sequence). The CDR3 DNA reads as TGTGCCAGCAGATACGCTGGGGAAGAGACCCAGTACTTC. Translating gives CASRYAGEETQYF. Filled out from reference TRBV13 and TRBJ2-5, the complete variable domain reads AAGVIQSPRHLIKEKRETATLKCYPIPRHDTVYWYQQGPGQDPQFLISFYEKMQSDKGSIPDRFSAQQFSDYHSELNMSSLELGDSALYFCASRYAGEETQYFGPGTRLLVL.

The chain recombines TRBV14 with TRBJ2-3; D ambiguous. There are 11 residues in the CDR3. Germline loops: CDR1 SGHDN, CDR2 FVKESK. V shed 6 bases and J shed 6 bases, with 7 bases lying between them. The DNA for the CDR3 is TGTGCCAGCAGTATGGTGGATACGCAGTATTTT. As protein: CASSMVDTQYF. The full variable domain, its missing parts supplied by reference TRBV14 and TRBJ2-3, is EAGVTQFPSHSVIEKGQTVTLRCDPISGHDNLYWYRRVMGKEIKFLLHFVKESKQDESGMPNNRFLAERTGGTYSTLKVQPAELEDSGVYFCASSMVDTQYFGPGTRLTVL.

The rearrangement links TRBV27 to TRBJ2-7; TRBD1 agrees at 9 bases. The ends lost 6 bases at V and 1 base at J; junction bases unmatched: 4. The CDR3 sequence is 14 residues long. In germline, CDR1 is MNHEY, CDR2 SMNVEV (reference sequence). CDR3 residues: CASRLQGASYEQYF. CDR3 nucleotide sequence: TGTGCCAGCAGGCTACAGGGGGCTTCCTACGAGCAGTACTTC.

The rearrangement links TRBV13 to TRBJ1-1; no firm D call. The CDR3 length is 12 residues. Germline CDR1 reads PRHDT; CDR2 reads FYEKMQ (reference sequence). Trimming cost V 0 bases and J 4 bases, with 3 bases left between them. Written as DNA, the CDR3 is TGTGCCAGCAGCTTAGGGCCCACTGAAGCTTTCTTT. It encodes CASSLGPTEAFF. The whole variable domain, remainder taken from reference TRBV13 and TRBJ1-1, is AAGVIQSPRHLIKEKRETATLKCYPIPRHDTVYWYQQGPGQDPQFLISFYEKMQSDKGSIPDRFSAQQFSDYHSELNMSSLELGDSALYFCASSLGPTEAFFGQGTRLTVV.

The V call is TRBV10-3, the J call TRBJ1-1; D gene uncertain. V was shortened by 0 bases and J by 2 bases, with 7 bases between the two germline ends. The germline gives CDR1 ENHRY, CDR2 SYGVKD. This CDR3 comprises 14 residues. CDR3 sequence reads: CAISESAGNTEAFF. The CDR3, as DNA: TGTGCCATCAGTGAGTCGGCAGGTAACACTGAAGCTTTCTTT.

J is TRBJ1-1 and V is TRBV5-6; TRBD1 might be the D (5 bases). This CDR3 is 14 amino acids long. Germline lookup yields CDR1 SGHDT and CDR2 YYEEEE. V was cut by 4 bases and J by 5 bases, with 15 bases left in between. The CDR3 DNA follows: TGTGCCAGCAGCCGACAGTTAAGTTTGACTGAAGCTTTCTTT. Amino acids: CASSRQLSLTEAFF.